This T cell receptor beta chain was retrieved from a study of T cell responses to AZD1222 COVID-19 vaccine. The data were produced by immunoSEQ multiplex PCR, yet TCRdb's version contains in-frame clones alone and is incomplete. The repertoire includes about 78,000 clones, about 82% of them detected once, and about 3.1% sits in the top ten. The germline V gene encodes CDR1 SGHDN and CDR2 FVKESK. The CDR3 is 15 amino acids. The V end lost 1 base, the J end lost 5 bases, and 11 bases lay between the germline ends. The material sequenced was peripheral blood, taken on day 0 of AZD1222 vaccination. The gene calls are TRBV14 and TRBJ2-2; possible D gene TRBD1, 6 bases. The TCR was taken from an adult in good health. The CDR3 reads CASSQVRGETGELFF. Written as DNA, the CDR3 is TGTGCCAGCAGCCAAGTCAGGGGAGAAACCGGGGAGCTGTTTTTT.